This T cell receptor beta chain was identified during a study of blood T cell repertoires in COVID-19. Study as a whole: Samples taken during acute and convalescent COVID-19 were collected in the United States, Italy and Spain. PBMCs, B-cell-depleted T cells, or T cells provided the cDNA or gDNA that made up the material.

The authors' processing: For nucleated cells, counts were estimated from reference gene primer amplification. Generated by immunoSEQ multiplex PCR, the TCRdb table keeps only in-frame clones and is missing some. V and J calls and clone size are as listed in that table; D and trimming were resolved from the DNA. The data show under 150,000 clones, more than 65% seen once. This CDR3 region has 16 residues. Trimming cost V 1 base and J 5 bases; bases outside gene matches: 7. Germline V CDR1 and CDR2: KGHSH, LQKENI. The clonotype originates from a man aged 60-69 years with acute or convalescent COVID-19. V gene TRBV18 combines with J gene TRBJ2-7; TRBD1 aligns across 11 bases. The sequencing input was peripheral blood. The DNA for the CDR3 is TGTGCCAGCTCACCACTGAGCGGGACAGGGGGGGACGAGCAGTACTTC. Protein product: CASSPLSGTGGDEQYF.